This T cell receptor beta chain was identified in a study of CD8 T cells in Susac syndrome. Looking at the study overall: More than 5 sequenced Susac syndrome patients had clinically active disease, while eight or nine were in remission. Study results and limitations: Peak Susac CD8+ clonal expansion was seen in TEMRA cells and active patients.

Points on this clonotype: As yet, its antigen is unknown.

V lost 5 bases and J lost 6, with 11 bases in between. Looked up from germline, CDR1 is MNHEY and CDR2 is SVGAGI. The CDR3 runs to 13 residues. RNA in amounts of about 0.45 to 1 ug was reverse transcribed with random hexamers. Using its own MiXCR run on the immunoSEQ multiplex PCR reads, TCRdb lists one record per CDR3 protein. This sample has about 53,000 distinct CDR3 sequences, with 95% found just once. The genes are TRBV6-5 and TRBJ2-1, with D possibly being TRBD2 (6 bases). This receptor was obtained from a human donor with Susac syndrome. Sequencing input: CD8+ T cells from PBMCs. Here the CDR3 DNA reads TGTGCCAGCAGTGTTGGGGGGTTCAATGAGCAGTTCTTC. As protein: CASSVGGFNEQFF.